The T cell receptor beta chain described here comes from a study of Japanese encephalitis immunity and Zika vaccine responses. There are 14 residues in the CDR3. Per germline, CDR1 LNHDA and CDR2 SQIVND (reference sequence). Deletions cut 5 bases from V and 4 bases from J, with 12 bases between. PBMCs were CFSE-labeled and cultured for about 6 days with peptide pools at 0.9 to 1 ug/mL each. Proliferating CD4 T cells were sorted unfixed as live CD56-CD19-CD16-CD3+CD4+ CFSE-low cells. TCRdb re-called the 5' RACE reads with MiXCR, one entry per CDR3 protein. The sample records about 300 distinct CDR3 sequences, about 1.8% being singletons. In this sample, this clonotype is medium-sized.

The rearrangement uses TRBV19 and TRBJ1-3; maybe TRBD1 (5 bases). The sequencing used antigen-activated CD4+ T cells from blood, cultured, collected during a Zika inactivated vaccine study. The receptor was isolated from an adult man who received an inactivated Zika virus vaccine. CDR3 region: CASSPGPRGNTIYF. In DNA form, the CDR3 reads TGTGCCAGTAGTCCGGGGCCTCGCGGAAACACCATATATTTT.